This entry concerns a single TCR beta chain. Using immunoSEQ multiplex PCR, the repertoire was profiled, and TCRdb retains in-frame clones only, with some absent. The sample contains some 150,000 clones, over 80% of which appear only once. The data belong to a study of blood T cell repertoires in COVID-19. V lost 3 bases and J lost 4; bases outside the gene matches: 5. The CDR3 extends over 16 amino acids. Germline V gene lookup returns CDR1 KGHSH and CDR2 LQKENI. Material: peripheral blood. The chain carries TRBV18 and TRBJ1-6; 8 nucleotides match TRBD1. The receptor was isolated from a woman aged 55 to 70 who had recovered from COVID-19. CDR3 region: CASSPYGQGYNSPLHF. CDR3 coding DNA: TGTGCCAGCTCACCTTACGGACAGGGATATAATTCACCCCTCCACTTT.